A single sample is the source of the 16 T cell receptor beta chains below, sequenced in a study of T cell changes during pregnancy in multiple sclerosis. Profiling relied on immunoSEQ multiplex PCR, and the TCRdb table lists in-frame clones only, not all of them. The table shows under 55,000 clones, with approximately 95% occurring only once. Here the sequenced sample was CD4+ T cells from peripheral blood mononuclear cells, taken in the third trimester of pregnancy. The origin of the receptors is a female donor with multiple sclerosis, enrolled in a pregnancy study.

The V call is TRBV23-1, the J call TRBJ2-5; 7 bases fit TRBD2. TRBV23-1 is annotated as an ORF whose role is uncertain. The V and J ends lost 3 bases and 0 bases, in that order; junction bases with no gene match: 4. This CDR3 has 15 amino acids. CDR3 residues: CASSHLLANQETQYF. The CDR3 region has the DNA TGCGCCAGCAGTCACCTACTAGCGAACCAAGAGACCCAGTACTTC.

The chain carries TRBV7-9 and TRBJ1-6; no firm D call. Per germline, CDR1 SEHNR and CDR2 FQNEAQ (reference sequence). V lost 6 bases and J 9 bases, leaving 12 bases between the germline ends. This CDR3 has 13 residues. The CDR3, as DNA: TGTGCCAGCAGGTCAGGCTTAGGTTCACCCCTCCACTTT. Residues: CASRSGLGSPLHF.

The chain is built from TRBV19 and TRBJ1-6; possibly TRBD1 for D (5 bases). The V gene's germline CDR1 is LNHDA and CDR2 SQIVND (reference sequence). Trimming removed 7 bases from V and 0 bases from J, with 19 bases in between. The CDR3 has 18 amino acids. CDR3 DNA sequence: TGTGCCAGTACCTACGCTTCAGGGTCCGGCTCCTATAATTCACCCCTCCACTTT. As protein: CASTYASGSGSYNSPLHF. The full variable domain, with the rest looked up from reference TRBV19 and TRBJ1-6, is DGGITQSPKYLFRKEGQNVTLSCEQNLNHDAMYWYRQDPGQGLRLIYYSQIVNDFQKGDIAEGYSVSREKKESFPLTVTSAQKNPTAFYLCASTYASGSGSYNSPLHFGNGTRLTVT.

This sequence joins TRBV7-8 and TRBJ2-5; D is unresolved. The CDR3 extends over 15 amino acids. V was clipped by 2 bases and J by 1 base, with 11 bases between them. Per germline, CDR1 SGHVS and CDR2 FQNEAQ. For the CDR3, the DNA is TGTGCCAGCAGCTTAATGATGGCATCCCAAGAGACCCAGTACTTC. It yields the protein CASSLMMASQETQYF.

The chain combines TRBV11-2 with TRBJ2-2, with TRBD1 as a possible D gene (6 bases). Trimming pared 5 bases from V and 0 bases from J, leaving 13 bases between. The CDR3 spans 16 residues. CDR1 and CDR2 (germline): SGHAT, FQNNGV. The CDR3 sequence: CASSRGTLANTGELFF. The CDR3 bases are TGTGCCAGCAGCCGTGGGACACTAGCGAACACCGGGGAGCTGTTTTTT. Full variable domain (outside the CDR3, taken from reference TRBV11-2 and TRBJ2-2): EAGVAQSPRYKIIEKRQSVAFWCNPISGHATLYWYQQILGQGPKLLIQFQNNGVVDDSQLPKDRFSAERLKGVDSTLKIQPAKLEDSAVYLCASSRGTLANTGELFFGEGSRLTVL.

The V gene is TRBV28, the J gene TRBJ2-7, with a possible D match to TRBD2 (6 bases). CDR1 is MDHEN, CDR2 SYDVKM, per germline. Trimming left V 6 bases short and J 3 bases short, with 15 bases between. This CDR3 is built from 14 residues. This chain's CDR3 is CASRTGGGSYEQYF. The CDR3, as DNA: TGTGCCAGCAGAACAGGTGGAGGGAGCTACGAGCAGTACTTC.

The chain combines TRBV5-6 with TRBJ1-1, with a possible D match to TRBD1 (5 bases). V was shortened by 0 bases and J by 2 bases, with 8 bases between the two germline ends. Germline CDR1 is SGHDT and CDR2 is YYEEEE. This CDR3 is built from 14 residues. CDR3 DNA sequence: TGTGCCAGCAGCTTGGAGCAGGGTAACACTGAAGCTTTCTTT. It encodes CASSLEQGNTEAFF.

This clone was counted once. This chain connects TRBV30 to TRBJ1-2; D uncertain. Per germline, CDR1 GTSNPN and CDR2 SVGIG (reference sequence). V gave up 0 bases and J gave up 7 bases, with 18 bases separating them. CDR3 length: 15 amino acids. DNA of the CDR3: TGTGCCTGGAGTGTAGTGGCCGTTCTCGAGGGTGGCTACACCTTC. Residues: CAWSVVAVLEGGYTF.

This clone showed up just once. This chain connects TRBV7-9 to TRBJ1-1; no definite D call. The V gene lost 1 base and the J gene lost 4 bases, with 10 bases spanning the gap. The V gene's germline CDR1 is SEHNR and CDR2 FQNEAQ (reference sequence). The CDR3 contains 14 residues. CDR3 loop: CASSLGSLGTEAFF. As DNA, the CDR3 is TGTGCCAGCAGCTTAGGGAGCCTTGGCACTGAAGCTTTCTTT.

This chain uses TRBV7-2 with TRBJ2-1; 9 nucleotides agree with TRBD2. Germline V gene lookup returns CDR1 SGHTA and CDR2 FQGNSA. V trimming: 1 base; J trimming: 12 bases; junction bases outside the gene matches: 4. The CDR3 is 13 residues long. CDR3 sequence (DNA): TGTGCCAGCAGCTTAGAGGGTAGCGGGAGGCAGTTCTTC. Its translation is CASSLEGSGRQFF.

The rearrangement links TRBV10-3 to TRBJ1-6, with 8 bases matching TRBD1. Germline V gives CDR1 ENHRY, CDR2 SYGVKD. With V trimmed by 4 bases and J by 0 bases, 8 bases remained unmatched. This CDR3 region has 18 residues. This CDR3 is CAISAGGQASSYNSPLHF. CDR3 nucleotide sequence: TGTGCCATCAGTGCAGGGGGACAGGCAAGCTCCTATAATTCACCCCTCCACTTT.

The chain links TRBV11-2 to TRBJ1-1; 7 bases fit TRBD1. Germline V gene sequence: CDR1 SGHAT, CDR2 FQNNGV. Trimming cost V 5 bases and J 2 bases; bases outside gene matches: 11. This CDR3 is built from 16 residues. CDR3 sequence (DNA): TGTGCCAGCAGCCCAACTCGACAGGGCGTTAACACTGAAGCTTTCTTT. Its protein is CASSPTRQGVNTEAFF.

This rearrangement joins TRBV2 to TRBJ1-4; D is undetermined. Trimming took off 4 bases at V and 10 bases at J, with 10 bases between the two ends. Germline V gene data show CDR1 as SNHLY and CDR2 as FYNNEI. The CDR3 is 12 residues long. CDR3 region: CASSARGGKLFF. The CDR3 DNA follows: TGTGCCAGCAGTGCACGGGGAGGAAAACTGTTTTTT.

This clone was observed a single time. This chain joins TRBV7-2 and TRBJ1-2; 7 bases line up with TRBD1. Germline loops: CDR1 SGHTA, CDR2 FQGNSA. V lost 5 bases and J lost 8; bases outside the gene matches: 14. The CDR3 loop spans 15 amino acids. The CDR3: CASSPPWLTGKGYTF. DNA for the CDR3: TGTGCCAGCAGCCCCCCTTGGTTGACAGGGAAAGGCTACACCTTC.

V gene TRBV11-2 combines with J gene TRBJ1-2, with 8 nucleotides matching TRBD1. Germline V gene lookup returns CDR1 SGHAT and CDR2 FQNNGV. The CDR3 extends over 14 amino acids. V lost 5 bases and J lost 7; bases outside the gene matches: 9. CDR3: CASSPLPGQAGYTF. DNA for the CDR3: TGTGCCAGCAGCCCACTCCCGGGACAGGCTGGCTACACCTTC.

The rearrangement uses TRBV27 and TRBJ2-1, with D possibly being TRBD1 (6 bases). Germline assignment: CDR1 MNHEY and CDR2 SMNVEV (reference sequence). Trimming cost V 4 bases and J 2 bases, with 12 bases left between them. The CDR3 spans 15 residues. The CDR3 bases are TGTGCCAGCAGTTCCGGGACACCTACCTACAATGAGCAGTTCTTC. Amino acid sequence: CASSSGTPTYNEQFF.